The rows below give T cell receptor beta chains drawn from one sample of a study of blood T cell repertoires in COVID-19. The repertoire was sequenced with immunoSEQ multiplex PCR; TCRdb's copy has only in-frame clones and lacks some. The repertoire consists of some 170,000 clones, with just over 90% occurring once and the leading ten covering less than 2%. The sample taken for sequencing was peripheral blood. Receptor source: a woman aged 60-70 years with COVID-19, enrolled during active disease. The CDR3 runs from the conserved cysteine through the conserved F or W.

V gene,CDR3 protein
TRBV6-6,CASSYYSGSGYGYTF
TRBV5-1,CASSIRQGRTGELFF
TRBV6-5,CASTPPGTTEAFF
TRBV6-2/TRBV6-3,CASSSDGGNSPLHF
TRBV5-1,CASSLGQVAADTQYF
TRBV2,CASSEDRGRQPQHF
TRBV18,CASSPADTGGQYF
TRBV27,CASRNRGRASTDTQYF
TRBV6-5,CASSYRGRYNEQFF
TRBV7-9,CASSFTGQLGNTIYF
TRBV15,CATSRDYMVAAVPPLHF
TRBV6-2/TRBV6-3,CASSYSRRLGNYGYTF
TRBV18,CASSPGTGGGQLIWSNEQFF
TRBV4-1,CASSQGMQGANYGYTF
TRBV7-6,CASSLNQAGGGTDTQYF
TRBV4-1,CASSQSTGQGVPNYGYTF
TRBV11-2,CASSLDGGGRGRRQPQHF
TRBV2,CASMRRLNQPQHF
TRBV7-9,CASSPGRDGEQFF
TRBV9,CASSVGTSGGRTQYF
TRBV10-2,CASEAGGAGGQNTQYF
TRBV19,CASSIGGQVLGNTIYF
TRBV14,CASSPTGVNGEKLFF
TRBV19,CASSSQAWAQHF
TRBV14,CASSQVWTGGTEAFF
TRBV19,CASSIRTGTSSGELFF
TRBV6-4,CASSPGQNYYGYTF
TRBV7-2,CASSLVGRSEGEQFF
TRBV7-9,CASSEAVSGERAGELFF
TRBV7-9,CASRDIQETQYF
TRBV11-2,CASSLDYNLGLDTQYF
TRBV5-1,CASRLYRGEQFF
TRBV7-8,CASSPTGYEQYF
TRBV6-5,CASSLDNVYGYTF
TRBV27,CASSLSDGVDEKLFF
TRBV3-1/TRBV3-2,CASSQATGDYSNQPQHF
TRBV7-9,CASTASRTGGNTIYF
TRBV7-2,CASRAIAGGGYTQYF
TRBV14,CASSAGGSGANVLTF
TRBV19,CASKRRENLAGYGYTF
TRBV6-5,CASSSPTGGTEAFF
TRBV3-1/TRBV3-2,CASSQVGQLNYGYTF
TRBV10-3,CAISDLSRTGGNEQFF
TRBV5-4,CASSLGPAGAYNEQFF
TRBV27,CASRPGGYTEAFF
TRBV20-1,CSASRLRSSYEQYF
TRBV6-5,CASSYRTASGNTIYF
TRBV4-1,CASSQGPLTGVYGYTF
TRBV4-2,CASSQAGDTQYF
TRBV7-9,CASSDLAGGRYEQYF
TRBV14,CASSQATGNTEAFF
TRBV7-2,CASSSGGTIYF
TRBV5-1,CASSQGTANTGELFF
TRBV27,CASSFTGGSEKLFF